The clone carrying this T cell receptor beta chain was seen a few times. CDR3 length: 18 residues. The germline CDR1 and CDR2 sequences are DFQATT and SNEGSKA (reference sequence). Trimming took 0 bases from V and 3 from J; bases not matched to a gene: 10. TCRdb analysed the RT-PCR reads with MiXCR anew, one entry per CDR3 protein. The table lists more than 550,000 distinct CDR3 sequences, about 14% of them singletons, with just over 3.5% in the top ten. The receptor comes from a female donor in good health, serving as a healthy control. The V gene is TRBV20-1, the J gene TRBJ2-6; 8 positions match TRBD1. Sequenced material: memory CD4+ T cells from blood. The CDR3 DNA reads TGCAGTGCTAGAGATCGGTGGCAGGGGGCGCGTGGGGCCAACGTCCTGACTTTC. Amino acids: CSARDRWQGARGANVLTF.